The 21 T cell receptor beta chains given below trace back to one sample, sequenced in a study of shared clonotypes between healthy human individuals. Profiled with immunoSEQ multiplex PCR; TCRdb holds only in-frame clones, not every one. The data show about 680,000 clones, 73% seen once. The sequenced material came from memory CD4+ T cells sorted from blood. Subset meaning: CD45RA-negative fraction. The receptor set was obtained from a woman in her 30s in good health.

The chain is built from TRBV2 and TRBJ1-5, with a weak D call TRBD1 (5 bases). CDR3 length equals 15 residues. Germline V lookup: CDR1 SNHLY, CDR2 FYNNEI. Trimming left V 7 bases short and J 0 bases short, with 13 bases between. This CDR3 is CASTKAGNSNQPQHF. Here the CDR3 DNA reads TGTGCCAGCACGAAGGCAGGGAATAGCAATCAGCCCCAGCATTTT.

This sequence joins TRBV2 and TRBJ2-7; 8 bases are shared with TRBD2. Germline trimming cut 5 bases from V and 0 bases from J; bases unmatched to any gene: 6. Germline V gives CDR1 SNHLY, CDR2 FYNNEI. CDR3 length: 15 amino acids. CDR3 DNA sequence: TGTGCCAGCAGTCTAACGGGGACTAGCTCCTACGAGCAGTACTTC. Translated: CASSLTGTSSYEQYF.

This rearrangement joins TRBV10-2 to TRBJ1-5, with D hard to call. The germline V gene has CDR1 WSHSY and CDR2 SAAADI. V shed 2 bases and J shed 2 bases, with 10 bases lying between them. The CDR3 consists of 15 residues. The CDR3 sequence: CASSEAIGRNQPQHF. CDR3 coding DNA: TGCGCCAGCAGTGAGGCCATAGGACGCAATCAGCCCCAGCATTTT.

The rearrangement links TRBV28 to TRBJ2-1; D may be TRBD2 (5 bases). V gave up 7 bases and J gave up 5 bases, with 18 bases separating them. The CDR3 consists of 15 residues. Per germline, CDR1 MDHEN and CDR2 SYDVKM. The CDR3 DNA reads TGTGCCAGCAAGGCTGCCGGGAATTCCAACAATGAGCAGTTCTTC. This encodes CASKAAGNSNNEQFF. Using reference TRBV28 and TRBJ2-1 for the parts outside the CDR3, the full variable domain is DVKVTQSSRYLVKRTGEKVFLECVQDMDHENMFWYRQDPGLGLRLIYFSYDVKMKEKGDIPEGYSVSREKKERFSLILESASTNQTSMYLCASKAAGNSNNEQFFGPGTRLTVL.

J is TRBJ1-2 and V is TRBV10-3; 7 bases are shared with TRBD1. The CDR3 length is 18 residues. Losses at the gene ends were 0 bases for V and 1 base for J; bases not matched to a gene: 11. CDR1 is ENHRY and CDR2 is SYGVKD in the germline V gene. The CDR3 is CAISESIVSNRGNYGYTF. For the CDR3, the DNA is TGTGCCATCAGTGAGTCGATAGTCTCGAACAGGGGTAACTATGGCTACACCTTC.

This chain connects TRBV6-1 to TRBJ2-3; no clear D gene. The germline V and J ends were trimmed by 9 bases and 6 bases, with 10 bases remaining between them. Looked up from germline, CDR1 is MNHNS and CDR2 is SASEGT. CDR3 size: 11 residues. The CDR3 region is CASENGDTQYF. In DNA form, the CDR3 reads TGTGCCAGTGAAAATGGGGATACGCAGTATTTT.

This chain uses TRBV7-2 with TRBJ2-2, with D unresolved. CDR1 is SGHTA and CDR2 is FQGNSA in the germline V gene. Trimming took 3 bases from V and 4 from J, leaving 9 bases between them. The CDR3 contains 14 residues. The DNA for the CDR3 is TGTGCCAGCAGCTTTTTGTGGAGCACCGGGGAGCTGTTTTTT. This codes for CASSFLWSTGELFF.

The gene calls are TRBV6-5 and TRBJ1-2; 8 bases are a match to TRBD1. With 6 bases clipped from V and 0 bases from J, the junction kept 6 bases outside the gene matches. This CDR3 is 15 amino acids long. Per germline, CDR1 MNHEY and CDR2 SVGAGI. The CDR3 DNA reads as TGTGCCAGCAGAGAACTGACAGGGGCTAACTATGGCTACACCTTC. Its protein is CASRELTGANYGYTF.

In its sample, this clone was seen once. CDR3 sequence (DNA): TGTGCCAGCAACAGGGACCCGAACACTGAAGCTTTCTTT. The encoded protein is CASNRDPNTEAFF. The genes are TRBV2 and TRBJ1-1, with a tentative D call TRBD1 (6 bases). CDR1 SNHLY and CDR2 FYNNEI come from the germline V gene. Between the trimmed V and J ends, which lost 7 bases and 1 base, there was a span of 10 bases. CDR3 length: 13 residues. Drawing the rest from reference TRBV2 and TRBJ1-1, the complete variable domain is EPEVTQTPSHQVTQMGQEVILRCVPISNHLYFYWYRQILGQKVEFLVSFYNNEISEKSEIFDDQFSVERPDGSNFTLKIRSTKLEDSAMYFCASNRDPNTEAFFGQGTRLTVV.

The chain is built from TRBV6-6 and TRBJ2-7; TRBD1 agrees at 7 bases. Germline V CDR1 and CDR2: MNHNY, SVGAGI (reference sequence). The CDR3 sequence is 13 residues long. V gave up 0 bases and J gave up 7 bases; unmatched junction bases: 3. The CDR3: CASSYSTGQEQYF. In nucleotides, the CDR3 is TGTGCCAGCAGTTACTCGACAGGGCAGGAGCAGTACTTC.

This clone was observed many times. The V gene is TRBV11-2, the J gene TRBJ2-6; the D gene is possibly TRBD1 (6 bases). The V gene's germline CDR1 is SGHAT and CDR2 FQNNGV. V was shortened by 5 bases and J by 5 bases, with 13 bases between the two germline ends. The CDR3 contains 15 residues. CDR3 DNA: TGTGCCAGCAGCCCGCAACAGGGCTGGGCCAACGTCCTGACTTTC. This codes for CASSPQQGWANVLTF.

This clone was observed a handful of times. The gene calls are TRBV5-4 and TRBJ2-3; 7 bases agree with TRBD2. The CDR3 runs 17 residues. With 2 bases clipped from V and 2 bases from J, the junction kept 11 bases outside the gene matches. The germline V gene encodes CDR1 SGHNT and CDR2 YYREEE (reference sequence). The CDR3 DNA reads TGTGCCAGCAGCTTCTTCGGGACTACACATACCACAGATACGCAGTATTTT. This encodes CASSFFGTTHTTDTQYF.

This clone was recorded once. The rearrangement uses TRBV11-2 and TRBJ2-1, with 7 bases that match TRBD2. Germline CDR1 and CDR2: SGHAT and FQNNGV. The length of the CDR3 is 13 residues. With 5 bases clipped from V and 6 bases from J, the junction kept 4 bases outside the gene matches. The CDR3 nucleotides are TGTGCCAGCAGCCCGGGGGGAGGCAATGAGCAGTTCTTC. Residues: CASSPGGGNEQFF.

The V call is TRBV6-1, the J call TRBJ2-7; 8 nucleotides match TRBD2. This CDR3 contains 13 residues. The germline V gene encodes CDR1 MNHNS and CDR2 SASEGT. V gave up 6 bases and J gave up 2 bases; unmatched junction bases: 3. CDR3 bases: TGTGCCAGCAGGGTTAGCGGGACCTACGAGCAGTACTTC. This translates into CASRVSGTYEQYF.

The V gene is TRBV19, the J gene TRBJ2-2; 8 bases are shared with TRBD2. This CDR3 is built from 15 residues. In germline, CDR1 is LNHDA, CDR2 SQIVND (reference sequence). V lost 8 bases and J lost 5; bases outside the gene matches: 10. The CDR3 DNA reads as TGTGCCAGTCACATAGCGGGACAATGGACCGGGGAGCTGTTTTTT. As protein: CASHIAGQWTGELFF.

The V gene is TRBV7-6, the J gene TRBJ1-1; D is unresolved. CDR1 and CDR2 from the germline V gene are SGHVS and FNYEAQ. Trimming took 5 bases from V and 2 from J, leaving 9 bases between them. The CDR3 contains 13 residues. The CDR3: CASSLQANTEAFF. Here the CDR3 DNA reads TGTGCCAGCAGCCTGCAGGCTAACACTGAAGCTTTCTTT.

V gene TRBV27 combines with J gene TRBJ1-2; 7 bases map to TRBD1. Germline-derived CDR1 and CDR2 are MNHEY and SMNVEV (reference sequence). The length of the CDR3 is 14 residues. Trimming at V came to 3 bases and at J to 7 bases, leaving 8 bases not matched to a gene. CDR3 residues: CASSLATGRGGYTF. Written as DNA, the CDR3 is TGTGCCAGCAGTTTGGCGACAGGGAGAGGTGGCTACACCTTC.

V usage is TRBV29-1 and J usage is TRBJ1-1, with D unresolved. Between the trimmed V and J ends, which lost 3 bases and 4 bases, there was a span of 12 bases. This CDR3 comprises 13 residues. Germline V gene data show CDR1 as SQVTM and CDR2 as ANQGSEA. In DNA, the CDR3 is TGCAGCGTTGATCGCACGACTGGCACTGAAGCTTTCTTT. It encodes CSVDRTTGTEAFF.

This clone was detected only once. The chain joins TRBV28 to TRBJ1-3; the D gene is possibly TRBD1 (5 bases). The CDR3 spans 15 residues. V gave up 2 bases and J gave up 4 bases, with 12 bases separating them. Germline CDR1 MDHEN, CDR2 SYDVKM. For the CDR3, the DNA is TGTGCCAGCAGTTTAGGGGCGCTGACGGGAAACACCATATATTTT. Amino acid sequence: CASSLGALTGNTIYF. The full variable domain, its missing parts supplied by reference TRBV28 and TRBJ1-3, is DVKVTQSSRYLVKRTGEKVFLECVQDMDHENMFWYRQDPGLGLRLIYFSYDVKMKEKGDIPEGYSVSREKKERFSLILESASTNQTSMYLCASSLGALTGNTIYFGEGSWLTVV.

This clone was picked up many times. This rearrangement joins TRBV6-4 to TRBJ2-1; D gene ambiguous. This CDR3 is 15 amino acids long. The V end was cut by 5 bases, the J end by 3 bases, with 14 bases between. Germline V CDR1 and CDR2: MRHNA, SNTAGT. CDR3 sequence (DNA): TGTGCCAGCAGTTTGACCTCGTCAGACTACAATGAGCAGTTCTTC. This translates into CASSLTSSDYNEQFF.

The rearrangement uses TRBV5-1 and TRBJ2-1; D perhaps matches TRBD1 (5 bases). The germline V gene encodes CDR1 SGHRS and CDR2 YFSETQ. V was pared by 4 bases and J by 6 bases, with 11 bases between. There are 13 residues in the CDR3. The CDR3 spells CASSVSTGNEQFF. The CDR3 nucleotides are TGCGCCAGCAGCGTATCTACAGGCAATGAGCAGTTCTTC. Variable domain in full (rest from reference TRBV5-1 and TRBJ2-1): KAGVTQTPRYLIKTRGQQVTLSCSPISGHRSVSWYQQTPGQGLQFLFEYFSETQRNKGNFPGRFSGRQFSNSRSEMNVSTLELGDSALYLCASSVSTGNEQFFGPGTRLTVL.